This TCR beta chain was recovered during a study of response to subunit inactivated influenza vaccine. Study-level findings and limits: Authors suggested seasonal influenza vaccinations each recruit few new T cells.

V was shortened by 6 bases and J by 2 bases, with 13 bases between the two germline ends. Germline CDR1 reads MDHEN; CDR2 reads SYDVKM. There are 14 residues in the CDR3. Each CDR3 protein is one row after TCRdb ran MiXCR on the RT-PCR reads. Here the sample spans hundreds of thousands of distinct CDR3 sequences, about 15% being singletons. Concerning this clonotype: Its antigen remains unknown.

The sample here was PBMCs from blood, taken less than 15 days before vaccination. V and J are TRBV28 and TRBJ2-5; D not certain. The receptor's source is a man in his fifties who received an inactivated influenza vaccine. In DNA form, the CDR3 reads TGTGCCAGCAGCCCCTCTCGGCGGCAAGAGACCCAGTACTTC. Protein product: CASSPSRRQETQYF.